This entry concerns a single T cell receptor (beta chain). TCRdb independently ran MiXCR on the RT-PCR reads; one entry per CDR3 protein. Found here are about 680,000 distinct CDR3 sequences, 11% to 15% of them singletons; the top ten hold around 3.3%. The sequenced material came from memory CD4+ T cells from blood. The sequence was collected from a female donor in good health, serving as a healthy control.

CDR3 nucleotides: TGTGCCAGCAGTTTTACAGGGGGTAGTTATGGAAACACCATATATTTT. It encodes CASSFTGGSYGNTIYF. The J gene is TRBJ1-3, the V gene TRBV7-6; 8 positions agree with TRBD1. In germline, CDR1 is SGHVS, CDR2 FNYEAQ. V shed 6 bases and J 3 bases; nucleotides not matched to a gene: 10. The CDR3 is 16 amino acids.